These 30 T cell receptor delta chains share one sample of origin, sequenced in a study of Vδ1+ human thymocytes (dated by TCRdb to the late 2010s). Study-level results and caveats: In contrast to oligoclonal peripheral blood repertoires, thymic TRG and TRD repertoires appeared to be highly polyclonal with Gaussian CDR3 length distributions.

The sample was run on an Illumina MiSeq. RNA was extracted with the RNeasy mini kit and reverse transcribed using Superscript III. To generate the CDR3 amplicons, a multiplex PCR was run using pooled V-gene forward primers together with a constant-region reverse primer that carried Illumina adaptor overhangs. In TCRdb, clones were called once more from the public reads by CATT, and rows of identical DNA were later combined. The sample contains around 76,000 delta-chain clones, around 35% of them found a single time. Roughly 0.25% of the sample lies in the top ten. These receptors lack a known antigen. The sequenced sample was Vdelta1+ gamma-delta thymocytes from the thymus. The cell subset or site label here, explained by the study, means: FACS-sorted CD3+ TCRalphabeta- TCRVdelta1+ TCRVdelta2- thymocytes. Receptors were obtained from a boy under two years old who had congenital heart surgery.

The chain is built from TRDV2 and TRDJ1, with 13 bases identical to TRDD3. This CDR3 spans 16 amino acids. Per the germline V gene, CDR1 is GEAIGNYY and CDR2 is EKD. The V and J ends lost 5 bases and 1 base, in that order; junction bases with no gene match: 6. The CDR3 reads CACVEYWGIRTDKLIF. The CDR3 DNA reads TGTGCCTGTGTCGAGTACTGGGGGATACGCACCGATAAACTCATCTTT.

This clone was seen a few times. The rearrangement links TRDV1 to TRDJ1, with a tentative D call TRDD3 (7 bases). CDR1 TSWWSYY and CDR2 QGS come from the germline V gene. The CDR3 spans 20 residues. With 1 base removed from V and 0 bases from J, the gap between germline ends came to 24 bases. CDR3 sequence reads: CALGEPLLPLGGNYTDKLIF. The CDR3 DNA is TGTGCTCTTGGGGAACCCCTCCTACCTCTTGGGGGAAACTACACCGATAAACTCATCTTT.

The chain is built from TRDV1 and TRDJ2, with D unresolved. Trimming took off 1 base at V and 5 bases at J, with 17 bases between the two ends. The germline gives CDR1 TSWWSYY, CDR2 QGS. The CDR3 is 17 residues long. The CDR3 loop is CALGEQAQFGFTAQLFF. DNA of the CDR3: TGTGCTCTTGGGGAACAAGCCCAGTTCGGGTTTACAGCACAACTCTTCTTT.

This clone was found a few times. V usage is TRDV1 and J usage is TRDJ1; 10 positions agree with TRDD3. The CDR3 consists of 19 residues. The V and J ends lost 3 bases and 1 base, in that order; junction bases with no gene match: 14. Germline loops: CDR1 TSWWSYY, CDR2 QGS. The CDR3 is CALGEGEHLGDIPTDKLIF. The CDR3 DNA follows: TGTGCTCTTGGGGAGGGGGAACATCTGGGGGATATACCCACCGATAAACTCATCTTT.

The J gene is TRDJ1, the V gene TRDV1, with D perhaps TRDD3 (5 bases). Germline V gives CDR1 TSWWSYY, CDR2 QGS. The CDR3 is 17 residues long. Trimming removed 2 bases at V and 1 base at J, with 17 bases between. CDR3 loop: CALGENMSPGTTDKLIF. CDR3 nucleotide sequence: TGTGCTCTTGGGGAAAATATGAGTCCTGGGACCACCGATAAACTCATCTTT.

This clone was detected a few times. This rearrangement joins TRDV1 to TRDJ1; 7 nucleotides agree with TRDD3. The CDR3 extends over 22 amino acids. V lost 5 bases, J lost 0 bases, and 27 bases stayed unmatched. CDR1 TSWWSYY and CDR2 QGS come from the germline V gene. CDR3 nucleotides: TGTGCTCTTGGGCCGCTACAGGCCCAAATGGGGGACCCCCCGTATTACACCGATAAACTCATCTTT. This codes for CALGPLQAQMGDPPYYTDKLIF.

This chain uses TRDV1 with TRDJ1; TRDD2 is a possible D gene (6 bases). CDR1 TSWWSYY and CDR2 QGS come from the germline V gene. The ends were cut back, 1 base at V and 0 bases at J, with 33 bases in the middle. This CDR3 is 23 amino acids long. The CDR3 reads CALGEHSPAFPRSWAWYTDKLIF. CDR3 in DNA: TGTGCTCTTGGGGAACATTCACCGGCCTTCCCAAGGTCCTGGGCGTGGTACACCGATAAACTCATCTTT.

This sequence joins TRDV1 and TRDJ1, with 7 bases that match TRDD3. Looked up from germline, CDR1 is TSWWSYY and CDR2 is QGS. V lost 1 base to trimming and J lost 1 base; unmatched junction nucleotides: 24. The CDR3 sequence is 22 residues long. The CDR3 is CALGEHPPTNHLGDLSTDKLIF. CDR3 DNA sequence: TGTGCTCTTGGGGAACACCCGCCTACGAACCACTTGGGGGACCTTTCCACCGATAAACTCATCTTT.

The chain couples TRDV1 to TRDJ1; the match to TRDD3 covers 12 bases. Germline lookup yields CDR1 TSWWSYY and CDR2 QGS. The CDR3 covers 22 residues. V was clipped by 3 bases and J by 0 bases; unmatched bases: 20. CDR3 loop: CALGDHPSYAHWGIQYTDKLIF. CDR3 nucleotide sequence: TGTGCTCTTGGGGATCATCCTTCCTACGCGCACTGGGGGATACAGTACACCGATAAACTCATCTTT.

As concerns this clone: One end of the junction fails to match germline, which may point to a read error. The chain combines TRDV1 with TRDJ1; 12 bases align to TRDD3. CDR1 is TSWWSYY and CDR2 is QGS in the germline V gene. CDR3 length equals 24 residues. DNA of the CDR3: TGTGCTCTTGGGGAACCTGTTCCGAGTCCACGTTCTGGGGGATACGACTGTACAGTAGATAAACACATCTTT. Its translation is CALGEPVPSPRSGGYDCTVDKHIF.

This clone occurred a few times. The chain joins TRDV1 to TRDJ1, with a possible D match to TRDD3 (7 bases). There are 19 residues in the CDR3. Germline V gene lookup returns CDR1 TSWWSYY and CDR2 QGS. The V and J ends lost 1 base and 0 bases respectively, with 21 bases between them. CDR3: CALGEPLPSWGPHTDKLIF. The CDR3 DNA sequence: TGTGCTCTTGGGGAACCCCTTCCCTCCTGGGGGCCCCACACCGATAAACTCATCTTT.

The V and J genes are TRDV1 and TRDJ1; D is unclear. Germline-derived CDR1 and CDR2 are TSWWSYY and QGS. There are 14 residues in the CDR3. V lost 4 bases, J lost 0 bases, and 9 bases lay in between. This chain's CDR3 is CALGGWSYTDKLIF. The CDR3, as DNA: TGTGCTCTTGGGGGTTGGTCGTACACCGATAAACTCATCTTT.

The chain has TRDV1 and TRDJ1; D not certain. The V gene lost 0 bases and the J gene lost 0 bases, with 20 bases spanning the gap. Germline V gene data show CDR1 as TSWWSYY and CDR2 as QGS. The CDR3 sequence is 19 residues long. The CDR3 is CALGELTPPLTTYTDKLIF. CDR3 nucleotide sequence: TGTGCTCTTGGGGAACTAACTCCGCCCCTCACGACGTACACCGATAAACTCATCTTT.

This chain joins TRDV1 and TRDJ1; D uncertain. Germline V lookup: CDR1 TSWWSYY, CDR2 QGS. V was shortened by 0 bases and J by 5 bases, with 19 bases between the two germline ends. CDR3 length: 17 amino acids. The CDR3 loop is CALGELRRRGDMDKLIF. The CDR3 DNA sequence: TGTGCTCTTGGGGAACTTAGGCGCCGGGGCGATATGGATAAACTCATCTTT.

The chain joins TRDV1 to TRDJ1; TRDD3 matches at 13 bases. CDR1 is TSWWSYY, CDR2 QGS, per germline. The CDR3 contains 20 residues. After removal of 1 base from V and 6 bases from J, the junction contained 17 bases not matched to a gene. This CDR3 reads CALGEPSPYWGIRLGNKLIF. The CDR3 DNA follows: TGTGCTCTTGGGGAACCTTCACCCTACTGGGGGATACGCCTAGGAAATAAACTCATCTTT.

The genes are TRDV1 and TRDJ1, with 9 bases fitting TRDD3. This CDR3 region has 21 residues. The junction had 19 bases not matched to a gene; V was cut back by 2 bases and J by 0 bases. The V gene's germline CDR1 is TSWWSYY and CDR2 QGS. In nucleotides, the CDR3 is TGTGCTCTTGGGGAAGCCTTCTCAGAACTTACTGGGGGACAGTACACCGATAAACTCATCTTT. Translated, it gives CALGEAFSELTGGQYTDKLIF.

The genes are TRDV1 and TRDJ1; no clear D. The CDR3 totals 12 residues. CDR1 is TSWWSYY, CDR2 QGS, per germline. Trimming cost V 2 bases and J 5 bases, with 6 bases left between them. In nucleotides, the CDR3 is TGTGCTCTTGGGGAAATCCCTGATAAACTCATCTTT. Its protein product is CALGEIPDKLIF.

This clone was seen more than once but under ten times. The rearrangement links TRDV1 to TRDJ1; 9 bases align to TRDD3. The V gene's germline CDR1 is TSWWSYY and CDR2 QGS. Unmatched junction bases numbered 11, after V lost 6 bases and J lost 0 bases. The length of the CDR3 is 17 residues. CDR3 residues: CALGGWVLGDHTDKLIF. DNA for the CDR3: TGTGCTCTTGGTGGGTGGGTACTGGGGGACCACACCGATAAACTCATCTTT.

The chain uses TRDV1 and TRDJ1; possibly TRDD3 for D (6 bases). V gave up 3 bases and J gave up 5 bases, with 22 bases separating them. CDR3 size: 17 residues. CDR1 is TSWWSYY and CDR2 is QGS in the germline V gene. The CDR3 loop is CALGEPGQAWGPDKLIF. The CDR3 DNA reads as TGTGCTCTTGGGGAGCCCGGTCAGGCCTGGGGACCTGATAAACTCATCTTT.

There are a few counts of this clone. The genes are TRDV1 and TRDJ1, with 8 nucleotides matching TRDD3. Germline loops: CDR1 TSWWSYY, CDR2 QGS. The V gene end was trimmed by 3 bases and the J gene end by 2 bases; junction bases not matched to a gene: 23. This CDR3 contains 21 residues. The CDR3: CALGEPPPPSNWDTWTDKLIF. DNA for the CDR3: TGTGCTCTTGGGGAGCCCCCCCCACCCAGCAATTGGGATACGTGGACCGATAAACTCATCTTT.

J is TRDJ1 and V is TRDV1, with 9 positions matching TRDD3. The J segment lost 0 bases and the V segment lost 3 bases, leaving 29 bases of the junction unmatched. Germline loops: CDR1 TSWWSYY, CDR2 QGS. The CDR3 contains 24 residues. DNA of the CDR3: TGTGCTCTTGGGGAGGCTTCCCCACGAAACTGGGGGACCCCTGACCTGGAATACACCGATAAACTCATCTTT. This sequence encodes CALGEASPRNWGTPDLEYTDKLIF.

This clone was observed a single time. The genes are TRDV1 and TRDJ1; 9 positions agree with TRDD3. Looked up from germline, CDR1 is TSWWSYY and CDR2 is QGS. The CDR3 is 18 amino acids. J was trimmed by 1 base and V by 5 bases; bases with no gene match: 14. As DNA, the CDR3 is TGTGCTCTTGGGCAGGACCCTCCCGCTGGGGGATCCACCGATAAACTCATCTTT. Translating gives CALGQDPPAGGSTDKLIF.

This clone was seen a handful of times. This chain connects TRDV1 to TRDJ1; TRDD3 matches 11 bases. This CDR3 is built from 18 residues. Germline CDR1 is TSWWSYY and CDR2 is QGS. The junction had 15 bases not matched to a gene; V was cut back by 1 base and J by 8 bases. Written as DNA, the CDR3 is TGTGCTCTTGGGGAACGGGAGGCCTTCCTAAACTGGGGGATAAAACTCATCTTT. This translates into CALGEREAFLNWGIKLIF.

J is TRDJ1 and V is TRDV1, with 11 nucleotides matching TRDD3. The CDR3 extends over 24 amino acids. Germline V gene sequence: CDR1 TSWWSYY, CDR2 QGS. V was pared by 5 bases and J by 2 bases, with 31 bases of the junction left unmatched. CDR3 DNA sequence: TGTGCTCTTGGGCCCCAAAGGCCCTTCCCCTCCGTGGTGGGGGATACGCCTAATACCGATAAACTCATCTTT. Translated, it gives CALGPQRPFPSVVGDTPNTDKLIF.

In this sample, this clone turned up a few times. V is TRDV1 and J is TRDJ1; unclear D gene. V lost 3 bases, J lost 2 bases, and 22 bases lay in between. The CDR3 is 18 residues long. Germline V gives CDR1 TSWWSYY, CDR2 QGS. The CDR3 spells CALGDLPPGMLRTDKLIF. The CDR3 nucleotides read TGTGCTCTTGGGGACCTCCCCCCGGGAATGCTTAGAACCGATAAACTCATCTTT.

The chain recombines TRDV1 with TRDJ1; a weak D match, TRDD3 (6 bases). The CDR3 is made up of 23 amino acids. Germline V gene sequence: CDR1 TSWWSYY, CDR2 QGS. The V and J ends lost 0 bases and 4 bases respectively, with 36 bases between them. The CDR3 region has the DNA TGTGCTCTTGGGGAACTAGAAATCCGGCTGGGGATTCTTAAACTAAATCCCGTCGATAAACTCATCTTT. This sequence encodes CALGELEIRLGILKLNPVDKLIF.

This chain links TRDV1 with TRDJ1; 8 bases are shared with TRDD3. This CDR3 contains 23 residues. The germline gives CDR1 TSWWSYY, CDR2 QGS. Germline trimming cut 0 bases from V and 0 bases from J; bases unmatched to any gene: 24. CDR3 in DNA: TGTGCTCTTGGGGAACTAGTGCCCAGGACCTCCTCTACTGGGGGTCAGTACACCGATAAACTCATCTTT. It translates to CALGELVPRTSSTGGQYTDKLIF.

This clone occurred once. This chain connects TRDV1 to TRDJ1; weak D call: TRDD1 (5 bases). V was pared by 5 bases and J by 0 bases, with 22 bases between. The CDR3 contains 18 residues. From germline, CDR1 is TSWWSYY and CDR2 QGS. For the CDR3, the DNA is TGTGCTCTTGGGAATAGGGTACTCGAGAGGTTCTACACCGATAAACTCATCTTT. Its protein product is CALGNRVLERFYTDKLIF.

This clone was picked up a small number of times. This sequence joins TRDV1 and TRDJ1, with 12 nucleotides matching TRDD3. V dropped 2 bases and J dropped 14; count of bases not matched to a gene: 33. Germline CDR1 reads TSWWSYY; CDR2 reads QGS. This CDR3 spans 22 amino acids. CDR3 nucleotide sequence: TGTGCTCTTGGGGAAGCGATTCTGGTTCTACACTCTCTGTTTTCTGGGGGATACGGTAGTATCTTT. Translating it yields CALGEAILVLHSLFSGGYGSIF.

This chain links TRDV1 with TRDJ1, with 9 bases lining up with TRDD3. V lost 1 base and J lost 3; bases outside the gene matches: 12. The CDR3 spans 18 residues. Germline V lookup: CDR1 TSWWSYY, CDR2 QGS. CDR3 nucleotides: TGTGCTCTTGGGGAACCAGAGCAGTGGGGGATATTGGCCGATAAACTCATCTTT. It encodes CALGEPEQWGILADKLIF.